This entry concerns a single T cell receptor (beta chain). Using immunoSEQ multiplex PCR, the repertoire was profiled, and TCRdb retains in-frame clones only, with some absent. The profile shows around 110,000 clones, over 75% of them singletons. These data originate in a study of OX40 agonist ivuxolimab in advanced cancers. Study as a whole: Dose-escalation cases comprised hepatocellular carcinoma, melanoma, renal cell or head and neck cancer. Prior anti-PD-1, anti-PD-L1 or anti-CTLA-4 therapy was allowed; over 30% had some. Two patients with cutaneous melanoma and one with hepatocellular carcinoma, three in total, showed partial responses.

Patients were excluded for autoimmune disease history or systemic immunosuppression. V trimming: 6 bases; J trimming: 4 bases; junction bases outside the gene matches: 9. The CDR3 spans 16 residues. Germline CDR1 ENHRY, CDR2 SYGVKD. The source material was CD4+ or CD8+ T cells sorted from blood, sampled in a trial of the OX40 agonist ivuxolimab. J is TRBJ2-3 and V is TRBV10-3, with 11 bases lining up with TRBD2. This TCR was recovered from an adult with an advanced solid tumor such as melanoma, head and neck, liver or kidney cancer. The DNA for the CDR3 is TGTGCCATCAGGTCCCCAACTAGCGGGGGCGCAGATACGCAGTATTTT. Residues: CAIRSPTSGGADTQYF.